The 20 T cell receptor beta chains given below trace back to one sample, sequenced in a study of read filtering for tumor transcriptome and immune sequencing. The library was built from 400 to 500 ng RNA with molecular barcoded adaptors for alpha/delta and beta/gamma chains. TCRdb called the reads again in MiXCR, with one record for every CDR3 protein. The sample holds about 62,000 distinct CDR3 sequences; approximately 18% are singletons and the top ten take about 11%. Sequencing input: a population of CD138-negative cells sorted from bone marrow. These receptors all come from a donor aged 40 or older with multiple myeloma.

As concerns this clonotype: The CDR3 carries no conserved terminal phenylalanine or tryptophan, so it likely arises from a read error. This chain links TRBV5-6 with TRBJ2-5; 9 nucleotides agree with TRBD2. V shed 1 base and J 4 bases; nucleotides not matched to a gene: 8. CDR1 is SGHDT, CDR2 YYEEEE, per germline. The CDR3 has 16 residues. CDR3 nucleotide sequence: TGTGCCAGCAGCTTGCCCAGTAGCGGGGGCCTAGAGACCCAGTACCTC. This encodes CASSLPSSGGLETQYL.

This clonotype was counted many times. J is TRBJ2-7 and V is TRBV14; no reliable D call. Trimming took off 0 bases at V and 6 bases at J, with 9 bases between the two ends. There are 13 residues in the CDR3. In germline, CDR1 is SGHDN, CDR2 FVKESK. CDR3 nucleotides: TGTGCCAGCAGCCAAGAGGTAAATTTCGAGCAGTACTTC. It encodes CASSQEVNFEQYF.

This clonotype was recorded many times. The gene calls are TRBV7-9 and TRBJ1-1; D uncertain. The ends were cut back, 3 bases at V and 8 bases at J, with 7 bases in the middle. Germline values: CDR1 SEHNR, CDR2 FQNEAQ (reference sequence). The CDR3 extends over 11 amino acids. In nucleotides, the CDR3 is TGTGCCAGCAGCTTGCAGGTCGAAGCTTTCTTT. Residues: CASSLQVEAFF.

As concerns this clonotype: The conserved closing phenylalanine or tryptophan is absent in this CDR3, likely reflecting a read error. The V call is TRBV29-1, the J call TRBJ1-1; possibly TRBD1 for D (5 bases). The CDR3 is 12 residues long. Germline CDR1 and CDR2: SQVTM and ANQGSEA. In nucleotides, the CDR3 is TGCAGCGTTGTTGGGGGGAACACTCAAGCTTTCTCT. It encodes CSVVGGNTQAFS.

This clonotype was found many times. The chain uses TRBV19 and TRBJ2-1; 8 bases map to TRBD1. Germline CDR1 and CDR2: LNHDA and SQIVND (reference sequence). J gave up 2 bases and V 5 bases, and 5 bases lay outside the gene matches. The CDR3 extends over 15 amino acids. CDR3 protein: CASSPDRDAYNEQFF. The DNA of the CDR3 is TGTGCCAGTAGTCCGGACAGGGACGCCTACAATGAGCAGTTCTTC.

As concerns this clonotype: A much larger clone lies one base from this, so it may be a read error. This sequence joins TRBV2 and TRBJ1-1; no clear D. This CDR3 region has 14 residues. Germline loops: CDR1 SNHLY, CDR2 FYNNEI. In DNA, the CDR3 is TGTCCCAGCAGTGAGAACAGAAGGAACACTGAAGCTTTCTTT. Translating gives CPSSENRRNTEAFF.

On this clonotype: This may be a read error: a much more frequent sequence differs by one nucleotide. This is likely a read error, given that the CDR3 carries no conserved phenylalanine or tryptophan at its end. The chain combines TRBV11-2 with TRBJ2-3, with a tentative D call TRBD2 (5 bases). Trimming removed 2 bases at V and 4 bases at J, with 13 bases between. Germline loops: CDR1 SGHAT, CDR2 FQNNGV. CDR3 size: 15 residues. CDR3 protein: CASSLLLGVADTQYL. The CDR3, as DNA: TGTGCCAGCAGCTTATTGCTCGGGGTGGCAGATACGCAGTATTTG.

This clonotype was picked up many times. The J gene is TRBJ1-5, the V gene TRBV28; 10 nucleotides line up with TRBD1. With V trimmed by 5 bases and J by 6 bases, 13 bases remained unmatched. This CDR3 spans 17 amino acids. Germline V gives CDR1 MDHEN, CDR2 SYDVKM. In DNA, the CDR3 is TGTGCCAGCAGTCCCCGGGACAGGGGCCGGACTAGTCAGCCCCAGCATTTT. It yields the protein CASSPRDRGRTSQPQHF.

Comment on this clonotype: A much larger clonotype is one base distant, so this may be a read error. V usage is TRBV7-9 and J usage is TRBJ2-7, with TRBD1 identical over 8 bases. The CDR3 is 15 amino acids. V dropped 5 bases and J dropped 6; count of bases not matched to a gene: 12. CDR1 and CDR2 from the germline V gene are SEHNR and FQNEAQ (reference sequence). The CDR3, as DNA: TGTGCCAGCAGCACCGGACAGGGCGATCCCTTCGAGCAGTACTTC. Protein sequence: CASSTGQGDPFEQYF.

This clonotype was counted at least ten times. The DNA for the CDR3 is TGTGCCAGCAGCTTTACTAGCGGGGGGCGAGATACGCAGTATTTT. It encodes CASSFTSGGRDTQYF. The chain employs TRBV7-2 and TRBJ2-3, with 12 bases fitting TRBD2. V lost 3 bases, J lost 5 bases, and 3 bases stayed unmatched. The CDR3 length is 15 residues. Germline lookup yields CDR1 SGHTA and CDR2 FQGNSA.

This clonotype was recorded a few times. Here the CDR3 reads CATQEAGELFF. The CDR3 coding sequence is TGTGCCACCCAGGAAGCCGGGGAGCTGTTTTTT. The V gene is TRBV6-2 or TRBV6-3, the J gene TRBJ2-2, with D uncertain. Germline CDR1 MNHEY, CDR2 SVGEGT. The V end lost 10 bases, the J end lost 6 bases, and 9 bases lay between the germline ends. CDR3 length: 11 amino acids.

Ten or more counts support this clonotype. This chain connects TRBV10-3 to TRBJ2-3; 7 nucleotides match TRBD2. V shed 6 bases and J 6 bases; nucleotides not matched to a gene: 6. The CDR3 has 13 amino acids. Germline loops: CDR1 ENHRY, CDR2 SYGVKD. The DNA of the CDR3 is TGTGCCATCAGGGGGGACTATCGGGATACGCAGTATTTT. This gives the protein CAIRGDYRDTQYF.

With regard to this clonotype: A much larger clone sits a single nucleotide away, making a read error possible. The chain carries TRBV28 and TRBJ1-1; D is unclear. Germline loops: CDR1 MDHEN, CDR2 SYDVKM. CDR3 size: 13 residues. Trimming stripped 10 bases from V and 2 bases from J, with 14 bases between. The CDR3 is CATKLLDNTEAFF. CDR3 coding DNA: TGTGCCACCAAACTTTTAGATAACACTGAAGCTTTCTTT.

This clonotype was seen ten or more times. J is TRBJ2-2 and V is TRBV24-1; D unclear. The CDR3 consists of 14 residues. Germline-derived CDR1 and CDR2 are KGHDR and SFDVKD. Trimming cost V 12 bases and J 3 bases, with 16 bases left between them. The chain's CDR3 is CAAPLLPYTGELFF. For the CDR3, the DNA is TGTGCCGCGCCACTACTGCCTTACACCGGGGAGCTGTTTTTT.

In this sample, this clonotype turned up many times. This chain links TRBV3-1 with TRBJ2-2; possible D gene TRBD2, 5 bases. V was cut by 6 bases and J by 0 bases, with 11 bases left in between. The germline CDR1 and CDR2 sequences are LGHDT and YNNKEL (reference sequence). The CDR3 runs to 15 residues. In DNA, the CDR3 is TGTGCCAGCAGATATCGGGGTACGAACACCGGGGAGCTGTTTTTT. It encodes CASRYRGTNTGELFF.

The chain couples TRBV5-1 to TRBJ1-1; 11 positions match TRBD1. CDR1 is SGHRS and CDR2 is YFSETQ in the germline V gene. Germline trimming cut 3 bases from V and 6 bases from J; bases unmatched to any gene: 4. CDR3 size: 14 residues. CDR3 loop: CASSSGGQGAEAFF. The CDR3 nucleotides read TGCGCCAGCAGCTCGGGGGGACAGGGGGCTGAAGCTTTCTTT.

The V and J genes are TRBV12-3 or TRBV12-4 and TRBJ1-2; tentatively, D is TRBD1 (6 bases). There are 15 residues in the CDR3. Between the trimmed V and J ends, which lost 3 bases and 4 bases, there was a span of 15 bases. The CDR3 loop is CASSFTGGRGYGYTF. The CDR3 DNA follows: TGTGCCAGCAGTTTTACTGGGGGGCGCGGCTATGGCTACACCTTC.

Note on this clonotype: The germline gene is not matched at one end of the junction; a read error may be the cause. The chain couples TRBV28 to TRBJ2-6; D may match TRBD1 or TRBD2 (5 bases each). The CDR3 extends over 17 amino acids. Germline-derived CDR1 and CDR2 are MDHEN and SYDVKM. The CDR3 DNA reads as TGTGCCAGCAAAATAGGGTCACCCATTGCCGGGACCAACGCCCTGACTTTC. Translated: CASKIGSPIAGTNALTF.

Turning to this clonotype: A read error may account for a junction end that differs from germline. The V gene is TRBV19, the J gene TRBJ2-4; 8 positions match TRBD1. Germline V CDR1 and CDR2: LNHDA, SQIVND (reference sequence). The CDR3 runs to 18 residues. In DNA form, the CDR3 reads TGTGCCAGTAGTATCGCTCCAGGGGGCGATGCAGCCAAAGACATTCAGTACTTC. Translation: CASSIAPGGDAAKDIQYF.

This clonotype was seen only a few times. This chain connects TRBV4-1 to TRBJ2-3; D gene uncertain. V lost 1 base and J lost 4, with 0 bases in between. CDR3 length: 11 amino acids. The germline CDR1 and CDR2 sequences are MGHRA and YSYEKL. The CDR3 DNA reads TGCGCCAGCAGCCAAGCAGATACGCAGTATTTT. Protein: CASSQADTQYF.